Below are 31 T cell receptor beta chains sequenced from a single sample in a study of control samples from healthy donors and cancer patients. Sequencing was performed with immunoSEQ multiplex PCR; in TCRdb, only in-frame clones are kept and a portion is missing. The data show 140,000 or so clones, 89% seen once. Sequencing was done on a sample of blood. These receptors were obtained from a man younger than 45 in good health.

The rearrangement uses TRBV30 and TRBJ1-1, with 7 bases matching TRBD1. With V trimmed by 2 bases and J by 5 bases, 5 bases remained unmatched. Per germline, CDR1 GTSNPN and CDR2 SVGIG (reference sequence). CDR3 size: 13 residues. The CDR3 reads CAWSRQGGTEAFF. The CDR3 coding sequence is TGTGCCTGGAGTAGACAGGGTGGAACTGAAGCTTTCTTT.

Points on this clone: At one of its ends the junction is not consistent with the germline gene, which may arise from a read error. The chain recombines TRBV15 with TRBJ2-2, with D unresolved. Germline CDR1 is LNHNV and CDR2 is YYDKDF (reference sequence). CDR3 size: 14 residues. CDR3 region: CATGEEGNSGELFF. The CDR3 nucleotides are TGTGCCACCGGCGAAGAAGGGAACAGCGGGGAGCTGTTTTTT.

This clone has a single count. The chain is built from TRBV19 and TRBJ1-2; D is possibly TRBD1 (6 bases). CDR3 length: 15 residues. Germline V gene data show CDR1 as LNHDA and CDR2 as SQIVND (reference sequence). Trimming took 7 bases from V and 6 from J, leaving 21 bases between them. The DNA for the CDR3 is TGTGCCAGTACCCCTGGGAGAGGGGCAGGGGATGGCTACACCTTC. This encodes CASTPGRGAGDGYTF.

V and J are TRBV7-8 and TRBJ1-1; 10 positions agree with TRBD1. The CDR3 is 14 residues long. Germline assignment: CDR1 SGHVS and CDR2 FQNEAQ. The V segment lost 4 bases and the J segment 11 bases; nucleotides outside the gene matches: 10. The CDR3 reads CASSSLGTGVGAFF. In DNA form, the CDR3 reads TGTGCCAGCAGCTCCCTCGGGACAGGGGTAGGGGCTTTCTTT.

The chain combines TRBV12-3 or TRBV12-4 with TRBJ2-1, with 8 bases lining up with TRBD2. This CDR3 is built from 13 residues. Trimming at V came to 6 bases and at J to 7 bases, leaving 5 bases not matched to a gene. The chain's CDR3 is CASRRLAWNEQFF. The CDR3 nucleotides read TGTGCCAGCAGACGACTAGCGTGGAATGAGCAGTTCTTC.

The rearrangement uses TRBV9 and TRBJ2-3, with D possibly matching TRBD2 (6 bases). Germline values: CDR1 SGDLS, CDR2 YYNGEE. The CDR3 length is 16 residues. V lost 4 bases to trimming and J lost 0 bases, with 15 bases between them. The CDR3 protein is CASSPPGGGSTDTQYF. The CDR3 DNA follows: TGTGCCAGCAGCCCCCCCGGGGGTGGCAGCACAGATACGCAGTATTTT. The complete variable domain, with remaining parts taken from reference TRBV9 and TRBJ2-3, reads DSGVTQTPKHLITATGQRVTLRCSPRSGDLSVYWYQQSLDQGLQFLIQYYNGEERAKGNILERFSAQQFPDLHSELNLSSLELGDSALYFCASSPPGGGSTDTQYFGPGTRLTVL.

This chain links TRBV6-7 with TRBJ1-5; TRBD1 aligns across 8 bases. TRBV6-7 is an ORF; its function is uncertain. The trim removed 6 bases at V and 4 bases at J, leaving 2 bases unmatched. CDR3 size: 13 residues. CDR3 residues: CASSRGQNQPQHF. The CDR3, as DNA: TGTGCCAGCAGCAGGGGGCAAAATCAGCCCCAGCATTTT.

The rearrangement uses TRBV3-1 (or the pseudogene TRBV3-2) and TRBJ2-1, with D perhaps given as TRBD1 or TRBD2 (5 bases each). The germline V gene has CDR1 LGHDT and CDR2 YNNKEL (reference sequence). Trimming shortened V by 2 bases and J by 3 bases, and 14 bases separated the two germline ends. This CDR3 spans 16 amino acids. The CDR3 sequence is CASSQLGSRGYNEQFF. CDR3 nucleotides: TGTGCCAGCAGCCAATTGGGGAGTAGGGGCTACAATGAGCAGTTCTTC.

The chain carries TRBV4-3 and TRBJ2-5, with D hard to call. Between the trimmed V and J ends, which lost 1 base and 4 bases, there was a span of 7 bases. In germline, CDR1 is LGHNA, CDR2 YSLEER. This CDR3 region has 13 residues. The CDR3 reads CASSQVLLETQYF. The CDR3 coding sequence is TGCGCCAGCAGCCAAGTCCTTTTAGAGACCCAGTACTTC.

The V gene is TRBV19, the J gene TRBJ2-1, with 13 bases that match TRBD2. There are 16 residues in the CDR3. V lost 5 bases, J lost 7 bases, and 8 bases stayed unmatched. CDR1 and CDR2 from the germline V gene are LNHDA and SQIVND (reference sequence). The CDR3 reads CASSPRLAGGGNEQFF. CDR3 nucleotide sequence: TGTGCCAGTAGTCCAAGACTAGCGGGAGGTGGGAATGAGCAGTTCTTC.

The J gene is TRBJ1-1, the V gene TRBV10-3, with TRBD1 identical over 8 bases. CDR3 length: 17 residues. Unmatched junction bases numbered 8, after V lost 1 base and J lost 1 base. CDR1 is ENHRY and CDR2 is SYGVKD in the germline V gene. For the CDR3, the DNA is TGTGCCATCAGTGAGTTCGAGGGGGACAGGTCGAACACTGAAGCTTTCTTT. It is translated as CAISEFEGDRSNTEAFF.

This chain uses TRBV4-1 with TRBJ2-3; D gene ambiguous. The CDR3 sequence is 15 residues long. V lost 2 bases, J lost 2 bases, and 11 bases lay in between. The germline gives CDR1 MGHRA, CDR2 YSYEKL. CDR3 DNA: TGCGCCAGCAGCCAACTGATTGACGCCACAGATACGCAGTATTTT. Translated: CASSQLIDATDTQYF.

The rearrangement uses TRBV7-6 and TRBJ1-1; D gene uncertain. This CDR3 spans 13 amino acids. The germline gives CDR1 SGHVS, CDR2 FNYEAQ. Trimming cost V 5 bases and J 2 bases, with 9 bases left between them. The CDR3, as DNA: TGTGCCAGCAGCAAAAGCCAAAACACTGAAGCTTTCTTT. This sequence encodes CASSKSQNTEAFF. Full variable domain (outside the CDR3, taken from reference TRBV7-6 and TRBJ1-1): GAGVSQSPRYKVTKRGQDVALRCDPISGHVSLYWYRQALGQGPEFLTYFNYEAQQDKSGLPNDRFSAERPEGSISTLTIQRTEQRDSAMYRCASSKSQNTEAFFGQGTRLTVV.

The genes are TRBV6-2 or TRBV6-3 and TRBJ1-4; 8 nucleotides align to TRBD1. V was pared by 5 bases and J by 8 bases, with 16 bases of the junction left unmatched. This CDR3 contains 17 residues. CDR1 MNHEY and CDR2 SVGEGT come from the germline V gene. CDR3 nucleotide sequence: TGTGCCAGCAGTGACTGGACAGGGAACTTAGGTGGCGAAAAACTGTTTTTT. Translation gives CASSDWTGNLGGEKLFF.

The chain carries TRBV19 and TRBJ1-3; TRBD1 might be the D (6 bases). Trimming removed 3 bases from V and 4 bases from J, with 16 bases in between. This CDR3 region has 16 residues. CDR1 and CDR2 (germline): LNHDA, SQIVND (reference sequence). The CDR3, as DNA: TGTGCCAGTAGTATGGGGACATTTTCCAGCGGAAACACCATATATTTT. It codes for CASSMGTFSSGNTIYF. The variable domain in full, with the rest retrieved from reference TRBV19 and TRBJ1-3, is DGGITQSPKYLFRKEGQNVTLSCEQNLNHDAMYWYRQDPGQGLRLIYYSQIVNDFQKGDIAEGYSVSREKKESFPLTVTSAQKNPTAFYLCASSMGTFSSGNTIYFGEGSWLTVV.

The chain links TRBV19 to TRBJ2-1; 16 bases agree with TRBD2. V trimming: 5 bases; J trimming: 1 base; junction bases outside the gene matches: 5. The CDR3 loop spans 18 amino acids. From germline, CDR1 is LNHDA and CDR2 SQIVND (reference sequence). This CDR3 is CASSPGLAGGPSYNEQFF. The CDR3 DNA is TGTGCCAGTAGTCCGGGACTAGCGGGGGGGCCATCCTACAATGAGCAGTTCTTC.

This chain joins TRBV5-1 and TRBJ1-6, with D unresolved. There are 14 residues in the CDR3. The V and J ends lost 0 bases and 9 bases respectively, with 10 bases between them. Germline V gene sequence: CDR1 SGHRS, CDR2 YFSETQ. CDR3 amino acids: CASSLEGRVSPLHF. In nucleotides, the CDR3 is TGCGCCAGCAGCTTGGAAGGGAGGGTTTCACCCCTCCACTTT.

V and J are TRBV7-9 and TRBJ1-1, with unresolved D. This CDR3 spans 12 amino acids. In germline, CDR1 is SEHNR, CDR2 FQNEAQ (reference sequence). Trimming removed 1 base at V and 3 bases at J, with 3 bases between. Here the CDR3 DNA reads TGTGCCAGCAGCTTAGGGTACACTGAAGCTTTCTTT. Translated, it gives CASSLGYTEAFF.

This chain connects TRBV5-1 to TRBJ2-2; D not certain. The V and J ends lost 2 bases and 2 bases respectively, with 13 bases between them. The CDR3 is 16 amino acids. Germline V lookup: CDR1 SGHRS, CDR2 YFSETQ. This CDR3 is CASSFRQTQNTGELFF. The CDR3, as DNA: TGCGCCAGCAGCTTTCGCCAGACCCAAAACACCGGGGAGCTGTTTTTT.

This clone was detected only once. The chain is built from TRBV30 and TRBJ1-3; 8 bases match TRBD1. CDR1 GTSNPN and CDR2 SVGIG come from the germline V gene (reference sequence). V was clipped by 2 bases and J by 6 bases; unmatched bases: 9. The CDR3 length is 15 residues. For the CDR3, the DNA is TGTGCCTGGAGTCCCCGGACAGGGATCACAAACACCATATATTTT. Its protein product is CAWSPRTGITNTIYF.

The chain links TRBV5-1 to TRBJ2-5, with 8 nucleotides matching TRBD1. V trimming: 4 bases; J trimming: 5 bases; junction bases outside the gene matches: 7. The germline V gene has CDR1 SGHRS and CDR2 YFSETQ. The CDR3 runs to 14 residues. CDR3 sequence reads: CASSRQGAKETQYF. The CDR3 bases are TGCGCCAGCAGCCGGCAGGGGGCTAAGGAGACCCAGTACTTC.

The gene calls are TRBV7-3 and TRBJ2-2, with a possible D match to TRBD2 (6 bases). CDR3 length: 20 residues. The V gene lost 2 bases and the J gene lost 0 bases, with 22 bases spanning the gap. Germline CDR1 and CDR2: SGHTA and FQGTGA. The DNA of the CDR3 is TGTGCCAGCAGCTTACAGCCGTTCTGGGACTCGCCAACGAACACCGGGGAGCTGTTTTTT. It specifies CASSLQPFWDSPTNTGELFF.

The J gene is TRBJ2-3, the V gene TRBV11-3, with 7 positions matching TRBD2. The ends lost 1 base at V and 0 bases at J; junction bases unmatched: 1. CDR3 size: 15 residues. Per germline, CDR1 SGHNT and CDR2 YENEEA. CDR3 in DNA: TGTGCCAGCAGCTTAGGAGCGGGGAGCACAGATACGCAGTATTTT. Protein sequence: CASSLGAGSTDTQYF.

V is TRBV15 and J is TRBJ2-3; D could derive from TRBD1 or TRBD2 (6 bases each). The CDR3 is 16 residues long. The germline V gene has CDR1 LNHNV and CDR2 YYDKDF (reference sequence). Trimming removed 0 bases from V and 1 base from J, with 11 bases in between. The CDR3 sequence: CATSRDGGAGTDTQYF. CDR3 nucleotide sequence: TGTGCCACCAGCAGAGACGGGGGCGCGGGCACAGATACGCAGTATTTT.

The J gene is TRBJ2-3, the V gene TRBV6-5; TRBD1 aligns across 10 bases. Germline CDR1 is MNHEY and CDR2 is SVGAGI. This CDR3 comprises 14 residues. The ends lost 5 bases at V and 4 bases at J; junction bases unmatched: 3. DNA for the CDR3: TGTGCCAGCAGTACCGGGACAGGGGCAGATACGCAGTATTTT. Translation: CASSTGTGADTQYF.

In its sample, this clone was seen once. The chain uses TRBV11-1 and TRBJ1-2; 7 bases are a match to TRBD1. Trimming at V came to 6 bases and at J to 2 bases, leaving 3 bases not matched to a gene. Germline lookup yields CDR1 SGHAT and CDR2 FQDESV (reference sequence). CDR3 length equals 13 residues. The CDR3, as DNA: TGTGCCAGCAGGAGGGACAGAAACTATGGCTACACCTTC. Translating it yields CASRRDRNYGYTF.

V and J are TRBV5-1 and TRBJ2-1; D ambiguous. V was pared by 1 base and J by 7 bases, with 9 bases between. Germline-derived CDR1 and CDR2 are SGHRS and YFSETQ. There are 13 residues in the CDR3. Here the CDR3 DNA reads TGCGCCAGCAGCTTGAGTGGGTCGAATGAGCAGTTCTTC. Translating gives CASSLSGSNEQFF.

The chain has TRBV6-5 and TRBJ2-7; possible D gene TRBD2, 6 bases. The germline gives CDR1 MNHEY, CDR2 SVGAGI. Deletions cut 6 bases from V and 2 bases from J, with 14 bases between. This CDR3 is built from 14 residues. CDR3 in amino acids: CASRRGASAYEQYF. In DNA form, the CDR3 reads TGTGCCAGCAGGCGGGGTGCGAGTGCCTACGAGCAGTACTTC.

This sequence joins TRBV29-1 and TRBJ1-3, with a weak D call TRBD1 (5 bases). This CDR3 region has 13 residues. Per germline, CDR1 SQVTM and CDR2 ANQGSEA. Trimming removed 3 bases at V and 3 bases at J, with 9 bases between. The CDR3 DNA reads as TGCAGCGTTGACCGCAGGGATGGAAACACCATATATTTT. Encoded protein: CSVDRRDGNTIYF.

CDR3 loop: CASSGTGSSGELFF. CDR3 coding DNA: TGTGCCAGCAGCGGGACAGGGTCTTCCGGGGAGCTGTTTTTT. The rearrangement uses TRBV14 and TRBJ2-2; TRBD1 matches 9 bases. CDR3 length: 14 residues. The germline V gene has CDR1 SGHDN and CDR2 FVKESK. The J segment lost 6 bases and the V segment lost 5 bases, leaving 4 bases of the junction unmatched. Using reference TRBV14 and TRBJ2-2 for the parts outside the CDR3, the full variable domain is EAGVTQFPSHSVIEKGQTVTLRCDPISGHDNLYWYRRVMGKEIKFLLHFVKESKQDESGMPNNRFLAERTGGTYSTLKVQPAELEDSGVYFCASSGTGSSGELFFGEGSRLTVL.

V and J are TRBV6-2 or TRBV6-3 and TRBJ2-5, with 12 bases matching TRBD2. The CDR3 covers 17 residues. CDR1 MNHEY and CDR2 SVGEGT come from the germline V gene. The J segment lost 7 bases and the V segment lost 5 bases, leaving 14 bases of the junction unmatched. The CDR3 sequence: CASSLFRLAGVEGTQYF. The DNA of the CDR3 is TGTGCCAGCAGTCTATTCAGACTAGCGGGAGTGGAAGGGACCCAGTACTTC.